These 17 T cell receptor beta chains share one sample of origin, sequenced in a study of cytomegalovirus exposure and HLA in healthy donors. The PCR made use of 60 Vbeta and 13 Jbeta primers. TCRdb's copy holds only in-frame clones and misses some; the assay was immunoSEQ multiplex PCR. Among about 220,000 clones listed, approximately 80% were seen once. The sample comprised PBMCs. Every receptor here comes from a boy between 2 and 15 years old in good health and CMV-seronegative.

The gene calls are TRBV6-7 and TRBJ2-6; 8 nucleotides agree with TRBD1. TRBV6-7 is assigned to the ORF class and has an uncertain function. The J segment lost 6 bases and the V segment lost 7 bases, leaving 20 bases of the junction unmatched. This CDR3 spans 19 amino acids. The CDR3 DNA is TGTGCCAGCACTTCTTTAACTTCCGGGACAGGCCTTATGGCCAACGTCCTGACTTTC. Amino acid sequence: CASTSLTSGTGLMANVLTF.

The chain has TRBV2 and TRBJ2-3, with 8 bases that match TRBD2. The CDR3 totals 16 residues. Germline assignment: CDR1 SNHLY and CDR2 FYNNEI. V shed 3 bases, J shed 1 base, and the junction held 6 bases outside the gene matches. CDR3 DNA sequence: TGTGCCAGCAGTGAGGGTAGCGGGGCGGGCACAGATACGCAGTATTTT. It yields the protein CASSEGSGAGTDTQYF.

The chain joins TRBV5-4 to TRBJ2-7, with D possibly matching TRBD2 (5 bases). Trimming left V 6 bases short and J 0 bases short, with 16 bases between. The CDR3 is 15 amino acids. CDR1 is SGHNT, CDR2 YYREEE, per germline (reference sequence). CDR3 protein: CASTETGKSSYEQYF. The CDR3 DNA follows: TGTGCCAGCACCGAGACCGGGAAAAGCTCCTACGAGCAGTACTTC.

A single count supports this clone. The chain has TRBV25-1 and TRBJ1-6; no clear D. V was trimmed by 6 bases and J by 8 bases, leaving 11 bases between them. Per germline, CDR1 MGHDK and CDR2 SYGVNS. CDR3 length equals 13 residues. CDR3 sequence: CASRGGLYSPLHF. Written as DNA, the CDR3 is TGTGCCAGCAGGGGAGGTTTGTATTCACCCCTCCACTTT.

This clone was detected only a few times. V gene TRBV6-5 combines with J gene TRBJ1-6; possibly TRBD1 for D (5 bases). V lost 10 bases and J 3 bases, leaving 16 bases between the germline ends. Germline loops: CDR1 MNHEY, CDR2 SVGAGI. CDR3 length equals 15 residues. CDR3 DNA sequence: TGTGCCACTTCCACGGGGGACGGCTATAATTCACCCCTCCACTTT. Translated: CATSTGDGYNSPLHF.

V usage is TRBV5-4 and J usage is TRBJ2-6, with 11 bases lining up with TRBD2. This CDR3 is built from 18 residues. V shed 3 bases, J shed 1 base, and the junction held 6 bases outside the gene matches. Germline CDR1 and CDR2: SGHNT and YYREEE (reference sequence). CDR3 DNA: TGTGCCAGCAGCTCTCGACTAGCGGGGCTTTCTGGGGCCAACGTCCTGACTTTC. As protein: CASSSRLAGLSGANVLTF.

Only a few counts were recorded for this clone. The rearrangement joins TRBV2 to TRBJ1-2; TRBD1 is a possible D gene (6 bases). Germline CDR1 and CDR2: SNHLY and FYNNEI. There are 12 residues in the CDR3. The V gene lost 7 bases and the J gene lost 6 bases, with 12 bases spanning the gap. Here the CDR3 DNA reads TGTGCCAGCACCTACTCAGGGGATGGCTACACCTTC. Its protein product is CASTYSGDGYTF.

This sequence joins TRBV12-5 and TRBJ2-1, with TRBD1 as a possible D gene (8 bases). V lost 6 bases and J 3 bases, leaving 18 bases between the germline ends. Looked up from germline, CDR1 is LGHNT and CDR2 is FRNRAP. The CDR3 length is 16 residues. CDR3 sequence: CASGGGTGRIYNEQFF. DNA for the CDR3: TGTGCTAGTGGGGGAGGGACAGGAAGAATCTACAATGAGCAGTTCTTC.

The chain carries TRBV7-9 and TRBJ2-3; 12 bases map to TRBD2. The CDR3 contains 17 residues. Germline trimming cut 5 bases from V and 8 bases from J; bases unmatched to any gene: 14. Germline V CDR1 and CDR2: SEHNR, FQNEAQ (reference sequence). As DNA, the CDR3 is TGTGCCAGCAGCCCCTTCCTAGCGGGGGGGCAAGTAGGTACGCAGTATTTT. Its translation: CASSPFLAGGQVGTQYF.

This chain uses TRBV5-1 with TRBJ1-1; the D gene is possibly TRBD1 (5 bases). Germline assignment: CDR1 SGHRS and CDR2 YFSETQ. Deletions cut 4 bases from V and 5 bases from J, with 9 bases between. This CDR3 spans 12 amino acids. CDR3 residues: CASSGGGTEAFF. The CDR3 DNA follows: TGCGCCAGCAGCGGCGGGGGGACTGAAGCTTTCTTT. Using reference TRBV5-1 and TRBJ1-1 for the parts outside the CDR3, the full variable domain is KAGVTQTPRYLIKTRGQQVTLSCSPISGHRSVSWYQQTPGQGLQFLFEYFSETQRNKGNFPGRFSGRQFSNSRSEMNVSTLELGDSALYLCASSGGGTEAFFGQGTRLTVV.

The V and J genes are TRBV19 and TRBJ2-2; perhaps TRBD1 as D (6 bases). Trimming removed 5 bases at V and 0 bases at J, with 10 bases between. Germline-derived CDR1 and CDR2 are LNHDA and SQIVND (reference sequence). This CDR3 contains 15 residues. CDR3 nucleotide sequence: TGTGCCAGTAGTTTAACAGGGACGAACACCGGGGAGCTGTTTTTT. Its translation is CASSLTGTNTGELFF. Combining the CDR3 with reference TRBV19 and TRBJ2-2 gives the whole variable domain DGGITQSPKYLFRKEGQNVTLSCEQNLNHDAMYWYRQDPGQGLRLIYYSQIVNDFQKGDIAEGYSVSREKKESFPLTVTSAQKNPTAFYLCASSLTGTNTGELFFGEGSRLTVL.

The V and J genes are TRBV25-1 and TRBJ2-1; 7 bases agree with TRBD1. The junction had 9 bases not matched to a gene; V was cut back by 7 bases and J by 6 bases. Germline V gene lookup returns CDR1 MGHDK and CDR2 SYGVNS. CDR3 length equals 14 residues. The CDR3 DNA follows: TGTGCCAGCACCCAGGGGGTCTATACCAATGAGCAGTTCTTC. It encodes CASTQGVYTNEQFF. Filled out from reference TRBV25-1 and TRBJ2-1, the complete variable domain reads EADIYQTPRYLVIGTGKKITLECSQTMGHDKMYWYQQDPGMELHLIHYSYGVNSTEKGDLSSESTVSRIRTEHFPLTLESARPSHTSQYLCASTQGVYTNEQFFGPGTRLTVL.

This clone was observed a handful of times. The V and J genes are TRBV29-1 and TRBJ1-1; D is uncertain. CDR3 length: 10 residues. CDR1 is SQVTM and CDR2 is ANQGSEA in the germline V gene. V shed 7 bases and J shed 4 bases, with 7 bases lying between them. This chain's CDR3 is CSGGSTEAFF. The CDR3 nucleotides read TGCAGCGGAGGGAGCACTGAAGCTTTCTTT.

The chain combines TRBV25-1 with TRBJ2-5; D gene unclear. The last part of the DNA fits TRBJ2-7 better; the J call may be wrong. CDR1 and CDR2 from the germline V gene are MGHDK and SYGVNS. This CDR3 region has 12 residues. The CDR3 protein is CASSDLVGEQYF. DNA of the CDR3: TGTGCCAGCAGTGACCTAGTAGGCGAGCAGTACTTC.

The chain is built from TRBV2 and TRBJ2-5; D is possibly TRBD2 (5 bases). The CDR3 is 14 residues long. Germline CDR1 reads SNHLY; CDR2 reads FYNNEI. Trimming took 6 bases from V and 5 from J, leaving 16 bases between them. The CDR3: CASRFGSAAETQYF. The CDR3 DNA reads TGTGCCAGCAGGTTTGGGAGTGCGGCCGAGACCCAGTACTTC.

This clone showed up just a few times. The rearrangement uses TRBV13 and TRBJ1-6; 8 bases map to TRBD1. With V trimmed by 4 bases and J by 6 bases, 2 bases remained unmatched. The CDR3 loop spans 14 amino acids. Germline V gives CDR1 PRHDT, CDR2 FYEKMQ (reference sequence). For the CDR3, the DNA is TGTGCCAGCAGCTACGACAGGGGTAATTCACCCCTCCACTTT. Amino acid sequence: CASSYDRGNSPLHF.

The gene calls are TRBV19 and TRBJ2-7; D not certain. This CDR3 is 14 amino acids long. Trimming cost V 4 bases and J 1 base, with 11 bases left between them. Looked up from germline, CDR1 is LNHDA and CDR2 is SQIVND (reference sequence). The CDR3 region has the DNA TGTGCCAGTAGTAGTCTCTCCGTATCCTACGAGCAGTACTTC. Its protein is CASSSLSVSYEQYF.